Shown below are 19 T cell receptor beta chains from a single sample sequenced in a study of shared clonotypes between healthy human individuals. The data were produced by immunoSEQ multiplex PCR, yet TCRdb's version contains in-frame clones alone and is incomplete. The sample contains some 630,000 clones, around 72% of which appear only once. Specimen: memory CD4+ T cells sorted from blood. Specified subset: CD45RA-negative fraction. These receptor sequences come from a woman younger than 45 in good health.

V usage is TRBV29-1 and J usage is TRBJ1-2; D is undetermined. The CDR3 is 13 residues long. Trimming removed 4 bases at V and 0 bases at J, with 9 bases between. In germline, CDR1 is SQVTM, CDR2 ANQGSEA. The CDR3 here is CSVAVGTNYGYTF. Written as DNA, the CDR3 is TGCAGCGTTGCGGTGGGGACTAACTATGGCTACACCTTC. Drawing the rest from reference TRBV29-1 and TRBJ1-2, the complete variable domain is SAVISQKPSRDICQRGTSLTIQCQVDSQVTMMFWYRQQPGQSLTLIATANQGSEATYESGFVIDKFPISRPNLTFSTLTVSNMSPEDSSIYLCSVAVGTNYGYTFGSGTRLTVV.

J is TRBJ1-1 and V is TRBV29-1, with TRBD1 identical over 9 bases. Per the germline V gene, CDR1 is SQVTM and CDR2 is ANQGSEA. CDR3 size: 16 residues. V gave up 7 bases and J gave up 4 bases; unmatched junction bases: 16. CDR3 DNA: TGCAGCGCGTCTGGTGGGACAGGGAGGATGGTCACTGAAGCTTTCTTT. Protein: CSASGGTGRMVTEAFF.

This clone was observed many times. The chain has TRBV11-3 and TRBJ2-2; tentative D call: TRBD2 (6 bases). The V gene's germline CDR1 is SGHNT and CDR2 YENEEA. Trimming removed 5 bases from V and 0 bases from J, with 13 bases in between. This CDR3 spans 16 amino acids. The CDR3: CASSRTGSANTGELFF. As DNA, the CDR3 is TGTGCCAGCAGCCGTACCGGGAGCGCGAACACCGGGGAGCTGTTTTTT.

The J gene is TRBJ2-1, the V gene TRBV27; TRBD1 aligns across 10 bases. The V gene's germline CDR1 is MNHEY and CDR2 SMNVEV (reference sequence). CDR3 length: 16 residues. V was clipped by 6 bases and J by 1 base; unmatched bases: 6. CDR3 sequence: CASRWTGGGSYNEQFF. The CDR3 region has the DNA TGTGCCAGCAGGTGGACAGGGGGAGGATCCTACAATGAGCAGTTCTTC.

This clone was recorded once. The chain employs TRBV20-1 and TRBJ1-1; D gene ambiguous. V was clipped by 7 bases and J by 1 base, with 7 bases between them. The CDR3 runs 11 residues. Germline V CDR1 and CDR2: DFQATT, SNEGSKA (reference sequence). CDR3 amino acids: CSVRPNTEAFF. The CDR3 bases are TGCAGTGTTCGGCCGAACACTGAAGCTTTCTTT.

The sample holds a few counts of this clone. The chain employs TRBV2 and TRBJ2-7, with 12 bases aligning to TRBD1. This CDR3 comprises 14 residues. Losses at the gene ends were 4 bases for V and 7 bases for J; bases not matched to a gene: 5. In germline, CDR1 is SNHLY, CDR2 FYNNEI. CDR3 in amino acids: CASSAGQGAGEQYF. The CDR3 nucleotides read TGTGCCAGCAGTGCGGGACAGGGGGCAGGTGAGCAGTACTTC. The variable domain in full, completed from reference TRBV2 and TRBJ2-7, reads EPEVTQTPSHQVTQMGQEVILRCVPISNHLYFYWYRQILGQKVEFLVSFYNNEISEKSEIFDDQFSVERPDGSNFTLKIRSTKLEDSAMYFCASSAGQGAGEQYFGPGTRLTVT.

As regards this clone: This sample also contains other DNA sequences that code for the same CDR3. The V gene is TRBV7-2, the J gene TRBJ2-1; 7 positions agree with TRBD2. The CDR3 loop spans 15 amino acids. Germline V gene data show CDR1 as SGHTA and CDR2 as FQGNSA. The junction had 4 bases not matched to a gene; V was cut back by 1 base and J by 4 bases. The CDR3 is CASSLGTRAYNEQFF. The CDR3 DNA sequence: TGTGCCAGCAGCTTAGGGACTAGAGCATACAATGAGCAGTTCTTC.

This sequence joins TRBV5-1 and TRBJ2-7, with D maybe TRBD2 (5 bases). CDR3 length: 14 amino acids. V was trimmed by 2 bases and J by 0 bases, leaving 9 bases between them. Germline V CDR1 and CDR2: SGHRS, YFSETQ. The CDR3, as DNA: TGCGCCAGCAGCTTCCGGGAAAGCTCCTACGAGCAGTACTTC. Translated: CASSFRESSYEQYF.

This clone was observed many times. This chain links TRBV5-1 with TRBJ1-1; D not certain. V was cut by 0 bases and J by 0 bases, with 12 bases left in between. The CDR3 sequence is 16 residues long. Germline V gene lookup returns CDR1 SGHRS and CDR2 YFSETQ. This CDR3 is CASSLAVGDMNTEAFF. CDR3 coding DNA: TGCGCCAGCAGCTTGGCGGTGGGAGATATGAACACTGAAGCTTTCTTT.

This clone has a handful of counts. The V gene is TRBV6-1, the J gene TRBJ1-2; D remains unclear. The CDR3 extends over 16 amino acids. V lost 2 bases to trimming and J lost 8 bases, with 21 bases between them. CDR1 is MNHNS and CDR2 is SASEGT in the germline V gene. CDR3 loop: CASSESLPLQLKGYTF. CDR3 DNA sequence: TGTGCCAGCAGTGAATCTTTGCCCCTCCAGCTAAAAGGCTACACCTTC.

The chain employs TRBV2 and TRBJ2-1, with 7 bases that match TRBD2. Germline CDR1 SNHLY, CDR2 FYNNEI. The CDR3 contains 15 residues. Germline trimming cut 7 bases from V and 5 bases from J; bases unmatched to any gene: 11. CDR3 region: CASILEASGHNEQFF. The CDR3 DNA is TGTGCCAGCATTCTTGAGGCTAGCGGCCACAATGAGCAGTTCTTC.

This clone was observed a few times. This chain uses TRBV18 with TRBJ2-7; D is unresolved. Germline V gives CDR1 KGHSH, CDR2 LQKENI. This CDR3 has 14 amino acids. Trimming removed 6 bases at V and 0 bases at J, with 12 bases between. CDR3 in DNA: TGTGCCAGCTCGCAAGACGGAAGCTCCTACGAGCAGTACTTC. Amino acids: CASSQDGSSYEQYF.

This clone was detected once. This chain uses TRBV19 with TRBJ2-2; 7 bases agree with TRBD2. Looked up from germline, CDR1 is LNHDA and CDR2 is SQIVND (reference sequence). V lost 3 bases to trimming and J lost 6 bases; unmatched junction nucleotides: 10. This CDR3 contains 16 residues. The CDR3 coding sequence is TGTGCCAGTAGTATTAGACTAGCATCTGACGCCGGGGAGCTGTTTTTT. Protein sequence: CASSIRLASDAGELFF.

As concerns this clone: At one end, the junction sequence differs from germline, possibly due to a read error. The chain links TRBV27 to TRBJ1-2; 8 positions match TRBD1. The CDR3 runs 12 residues. Germline CDR1 reads MNHEY; CDR2 reads SMNVEV (reference sequence). In DNA form, the CDR3 reads TGTGCCACCCAGGGGGCATACAGTAGGATTTGTTTC. This encodes CATQGAYSRICF.

The CDR3 loop is CASSDGTGNTGELFF. The CDR3 DNA sequence: TGTGCCAGCAGCGATGGGACAGGCAACACCGGGGAGCTGTTTTTT. V is TRBV9 and J is TRBJ2-2, with 8 bases aligning to TRBD1. The J segment lost 2 bases and the V segment lost 3 bases, leaving 3 bases of the junction unmatched. The CDR3 covers 15 residues. The germline CDR1 and CDR2 sequences are SGDLS and YYNGEE.

This chain joins TRBV25-1 and TRBJ2-1, with D perhaps TRBD1 (5 bases). The CDR3 is 17 amino acids. From germline, CDR1 is MGHDK and CDR2 SYGVNS. The V end lost 3 bases, the J end lost 3 bases, and 18 bases lay between the germline ends. The CDR3 spells CASSDPQVDKNYNEQFF. CDR3 coding DNA: TGTGCCAGCAGTGACCCTCAGGTGGACAAAAACTACAATGAGCAGTTCTTC.

V gene TRBV5-6 combines with J gene TRBJ2-3; D is perhaps TRBD2 (5 bases). V was cut by 4 bases and J by 3 bases, with 12 bases left in between. The germline CDR1 and CDR2 sequences are SGHDT and YYEEEE. The CDR3 spans 14 residues. CDR3 amino acids: CASSKRGITDTQYF. CDR3 DNA sequence: TGTGCCAGCAGCAAAAGAGGGATAACAGATACGCAGTATTTT.

This chain links TRBV5-1 with TRBJ2-6; D may be TRBD1 or TRBD2 (5 bases each). The CDR3 is 19 amino acids. V lost 4 bases and J lost 0, with 20 bases in between. Germline V CDR1 and CDR2: SGHRS, YFSETQ. The CDR3 region is CASSGGNDSARSGANVLTF. The DNA of the CDR3 is TGCGCCAGCAGCGGAGGTAACGACAGCGCCCGCTCTGGGGCCAACGTCCTGACTTTC.

V usage is TRBV27 and J usage is TRBJ2-1, with D perhaps being TRBD1 or TRBD2 (5 bases each). The CDR3 runs to 15 residues. Between the trimmed V and J ends, which lost 1 base and 8 bases, there was a span of 15 bases. The germline V gene encodes CDR1 MNHEY and CDR2 SMNVEV (reference sequence). The CDR3 region is CASSLFGRVGDEQFF. CDR3 sequence (DNA): TGTGCCAGCAGTTTATTTGGCAGGGTGGGGGATGAGCAGTTCTTC.